The 16 T cell receptor beta chains listed next were all sequenced from one sample in a study of blood T cells in healthy people across ages. A second about 7 to 12 cycle PCR used barcoded and J-beta primers. TCRdb recomputed calls from the 5' RACE reads with MiXCR, one row per CDR3 protein. The table lists approximately 800,000 distinct CDR3 sequences, 53% of them singletons, with about 42% in the top ten. The sample was blood. The source of these receptors is a man at least 80 years old in good health.

Only one count was recorded for this clonotype. The chain links TRBV6-2 or TRBV6-3 to TRBJ2-7, with a possible D match to TRBD2 (6 bases). Germline CDR1 is MNHEY and CDR2 is SVGEGT. The V end was cut by 5 bases, the J end by 2 bases, with 13 bases between. There are 14 residues in the CDR3. For the CDR3, the DNA is TGTGCCAGCAGTCCCGGGGGAGCCCCCTACGAGCAGTACTTC. Protein sequence: CASSPGGAPYEQYF.

The rearrangement links TRBV11-3 to TRBJ2-1; maybe TRBD2 (6 bases). V was clipped by 6 bases and J by 3 bases, with 9 bases between them. The germline V gene has CDR1 SGHNT and CDR2 YENEEA. This CDR3 contains 13 residues. The DNA for the CDR3 is TGTGCCAGCAGACGGGGGTACTACAATGAGCAGTTCTTC. Translated, it gives CASRRGYYNEQFF.

The V gene is TRBV9, the J gene TRBJ1-6; D might be TRBD1 (5 bases). The V and J ends lost 0 bases and 8 bases respectively, with 9 bases between them. This CDR3 spans 14 amino acids. Germline loops: CDR1 SGDLS, CDR2 YYNGEE. The CDR3 region is CASSVAGDDSPLHF. CDR3 DNA: TGTGCCAGCAGCGTAGCGGGGGATGATTCACCCCTCCACTTT.

In this sample, this clonotype turned up many times. The chain employs TRBV6-6 and TRBJ1-2; D might be TRBD1 (6 bases). This CDR3 has 15 residues. CDR1 and CDR2 (germline): MNHNY, SVGAGI (reference sequence). Trimming pared 4 bases from V and 4 bases from J, leaving 16 bases between. Written as DNA, the CDR3 is TGTGCCAGCAGTTCCCGCGTCGGGGGCCTCTATGGCTACACCTTC. Its translation: CASSSRVGGLYGYTF.

J is TRBJ1-1 and V is TRBV25-1; D unresolved. The CDR3 totals 13 residues. V lost 5 bases to trimming and J lost 2 bases, with 9 bases between them. Looked up from germline, CDR1 is MGHDK and CDR2 is SYGVNS. The CDR3 DNA follows: TGTGCCAGCAGTCGGGAAAGCAACACTGAAGCTTTCTTT. Translating it yields CASSRESNTEAFF.

The V gene is TRBV20-1, the J gene TRBJ1-2; 10 nucleotides agree with TRBD1. CDR1 is DFQATT, CDR2 SNEGSKA, per germline (reference sequence). The CDR3 runs 14 residues. Trimming took 6 bases from V and 8 from J; bases not matched to a gene: 12. The CDR3: CSASGTGVLIGYTF. In DNA form, the CDR3 reads TGCAGTGCGTCCGGGACAGGGGTTCTTATCGGCTACACCTTC.

This chain uses TRBV24-1 with TRBJ2-1, with 9 bases identical to TRBD2. The CDR3 contains 15 residues. V shed 4 bases and J 7 bases; nucleotides not matched to a gene: 7. Per the germline V gene, CDR1 is KGHDR and CDR2 is SFDVKD. CDR3 DNA sequence: TGTGCCACCAGTGAGTTCGCGGCGGGAGGGAATGAGCAGTTCTTC. Protein: CATSEFAAGGNEQFF.

The genes are TRBV24-1 and TRBJ2-2; D might be TRBD1 (5 bases). The CDR3 is 17 residues long. V shed 0 bases and J shed 2 bases, with 12 bases lying between them. CDR1 is KGHDR and CDR2 is SFDVKD in the germline V gene. The CDR3 nucleotides read TGTGCCACCAGTGATTTGCAGGGAAGGGGTAACACCGGGGAGCTGTTTTTT. It translates to CATSDLQGRGNTGELFF.

This clonotype was seen only once. The chain uses TRBV5-1 and TRBJ2-1; 9 bases agree with TRBD1. The length of the CDR3 is 16 residues. The V and J ends lost 4 bases and 5 bases, in that order; junction bases with no gene match: 10. The germline V gene encodes CDR1 SGHRS and CDR2 YFSETQ. The chain's CDR3 is CASSPGAGQGHNEQFF. The CDR3 DNA reads TGCGCCAGCAGCCCTGGAGCCGGACAGGGGCACAATGAGCAGTTCTTC. Variable domain in full (rest from reference TRBV5-1 and TRBJ2-1): KAGVTQTPRYLIKTRGQQVTLSCSPISGHRSVSWYQQTPGQGLQFLFEYFSETQRNKGNFPGRFSGRQFSNSRSEMNVSTLELGDSALYLCASSPGAGQGHNEQFFGPGTRLTVL.

The J gene is TRBJ1-6, the V gene TRBV20-1, with 9 nucleotides matching TRBD1. This CDR3 contains 13 residues. The ends lost 6 bases at V and 9 bases at J; junction bases unmatched: 6. Germline CDR1 reads DFQATT; CDR2 reads SNEGSKA (reference sequence). The DNA of the CDR3 is TGCAGTGCCACCACAGGGGGCGGTTCACCCCTCCACTTT. Its protein is CSATTGGGSPLHF.

The chain carries TRBV3-1 and TRBJ1-2, with 8 bases identical to TRBD1. V dropped 0 bases and J dropped 6; count of bases not matched to a gene: 6. In germline, CDR1 is LGHDT, CDR2 YNNKEL (reference sequence). This CDR3 has 15 residues. CDR3 nucleotides: TGTGCCAGCAGCCAAGAGACCCTGGGACAGGATGGCTACACCTTC. The encoded protein is CASSQETLGQDGYTF. The complete variable domain, with remaining parts taken from reference TRBV3-1 and TRBJ1-2, reads DTAVSQTPKYLVTQMGNDKSIKCEQNLGHDTMYWYKQDSKKFLKIMFSYNNKELIINETVPNRFSPKSPDKAHLNLHINSLELGDSAVYFCASSQETLGQDGYTFGSGTRLTVV.

This clonotype was seen a handful of times. The chain combines TRBV2 with TRBJ2-4; maybe TRBD1 (5 bases). The J call may be faulty, since TRBJ2-5 better matches the DNA end. This CDR3 spans 13 amino acids. Germline values: CDR1 SNHLY, CDR2 FYNNEI. The CDR3 nucleotides read TGTGCCAGCAGCGGAAGGGGCGTTGAGACCCAGTACTTC. Translated: CASSGRGVETQYF.

V usage is TRBV5-4 and J usage is TRBJ1-1; TRBD1 aligns across 11 bases. Per germline, CDR1 SGHNT and CDR2 YYREEE (reference sequence). The CDR3 runs 15 residues. The V and J ends lost 4 bases and 5 bases, in that order; junction bases with no gene match: 7. The CDR3 DNA is TGTGCCAGCAGCCCGCGGACAGGGGGCAAGACTGAAGCTTTCTTT. This sequence encodes CASSPRTGGKTEAFF.

The chain links TRBV24-1 to TRBJ2-7; possible D gene TRBD1, 6 bases. The V end lost 1 base, the J end lost 7 bases, and 16 bases lay between the germline ends. The CDR3 covers 15 residues. The germline gives CDR1 KGHDR, CDR2 SFDVKD. CDR3 DNA sequence: TGTGCCACCAGTGATTTTAGGACAGCCGCCAATGAGCAGTACTTC. This codes for CATSDFRTAANEQYF.

With respect to this clonotype: One end of the junction does not line up with germline, which may come from a read error. The chain couples TRBV15 to TRBJ2-3; D gene uncertain. The CDR3 length is 13 residues. CDR1 is LNHNV, CDR2 YYDKDF, per germline (reference sequence). The CDR3 DNA follows: TGTGCCACCAGCAGAGACCGCACAGATGCGCAGTATTTT. Amino acid sequence: CATSRDRTDAQYF. Full variable domain (rest looked up from reference TRBV15 and TRBJ2-3): DAMVIQNPRYQVTQFGKPVTLSCSQTLNHNVMYWYQQKSSQAPKLLFHYYDKDFNNEADTPDNFQSRRPNTSFCFLDIRSPGLGDTAMYLCATSRDRTDAQYFGPGTRLTVL.

The chain joins TRBV7-2 to TRBJ2-3; 11 bases agree with TRBD2. V dropped 1 base and J dropped 14; count of bases not matched to a gene: 11. The CDR3 contains 15 residues. Germline CDR1 is SGHTA and CDR2 is FQGNSA. The CDR3 region has the DNA TGTGCCAGCAGCTTAGAGGGGCTAGCGGGGGGATACGCGTATTTT. It encodes CASSLEGLAGGYAYF.